This T cell receptor beta chain originates from a study of response to subunit inactivated influenza vaccine. General study findings and limits: The study's authors posited that every seasonal influenza vaccination enlists few new T cells.

TCRdb reprocessed the RT-PCR reads via MiXCR and lists one record per CDR3 protein. The sample holds roughly 760,000 distinct CDR3 sequences, over 20% seen once. Germline assignment: CDR1 DFQATT and CDR2 SNEGSKA (reference sequence). The CDR3 extends over 12 amino acids. Between the trimmed V and J ends, which lost 6 bases and 1 base, there was a span of 9 bases. This clonotype showed up just a few times. Its antigen remains unidentified. The V gene is TRBV20-1, the J gene TRBJ2-5, with D unclear. The receptor was isolated from a man aged 50-59 years who received an inactivated influenza vaccine. The sample was PBMCs from blood, taken approximately 5 days after vaccination. The DNA for the CDR3 is TGCAGTGCGCTAGAGTCCCAAGAGACCCAGTACTTC. As protein: CSALESQETQYF.